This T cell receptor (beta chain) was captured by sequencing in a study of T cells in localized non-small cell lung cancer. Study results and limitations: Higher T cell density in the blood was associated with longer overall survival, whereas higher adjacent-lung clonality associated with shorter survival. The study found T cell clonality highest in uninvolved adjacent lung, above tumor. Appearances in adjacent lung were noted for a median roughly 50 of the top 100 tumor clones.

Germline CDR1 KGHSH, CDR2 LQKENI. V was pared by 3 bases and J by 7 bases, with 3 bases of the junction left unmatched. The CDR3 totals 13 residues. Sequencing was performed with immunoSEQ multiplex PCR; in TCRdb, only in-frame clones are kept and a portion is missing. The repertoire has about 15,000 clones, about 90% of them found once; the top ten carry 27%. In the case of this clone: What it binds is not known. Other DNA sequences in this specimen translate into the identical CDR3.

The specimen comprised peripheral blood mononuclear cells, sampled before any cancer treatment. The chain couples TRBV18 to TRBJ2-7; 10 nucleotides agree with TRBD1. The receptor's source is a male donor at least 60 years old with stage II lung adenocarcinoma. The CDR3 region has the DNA TGTGCCAGCTCACCCGGGACAGGGGATGAGCAGTACTTC. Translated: CASSPGTGDEQYF.